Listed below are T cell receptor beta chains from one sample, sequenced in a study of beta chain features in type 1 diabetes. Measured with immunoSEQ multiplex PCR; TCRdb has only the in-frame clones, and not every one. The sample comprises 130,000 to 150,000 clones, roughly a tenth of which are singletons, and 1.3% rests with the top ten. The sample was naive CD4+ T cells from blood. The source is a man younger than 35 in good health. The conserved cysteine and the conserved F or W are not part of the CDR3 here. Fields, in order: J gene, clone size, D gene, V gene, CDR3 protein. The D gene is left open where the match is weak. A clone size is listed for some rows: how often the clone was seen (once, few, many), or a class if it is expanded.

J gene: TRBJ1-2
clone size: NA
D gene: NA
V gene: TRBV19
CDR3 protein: ASTGDGYT

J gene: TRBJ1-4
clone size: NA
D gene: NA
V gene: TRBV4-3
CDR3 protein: ASSQVSRTENEKLF

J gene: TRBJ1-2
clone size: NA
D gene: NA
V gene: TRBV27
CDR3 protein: ASMGVRASGYT

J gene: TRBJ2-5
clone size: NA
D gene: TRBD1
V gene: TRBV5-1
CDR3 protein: ASSWDWTGWETQY

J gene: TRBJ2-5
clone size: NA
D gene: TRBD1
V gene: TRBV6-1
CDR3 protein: ASRRDRVWETQY

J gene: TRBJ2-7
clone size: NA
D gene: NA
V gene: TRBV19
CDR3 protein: ASSTGGPYEQY

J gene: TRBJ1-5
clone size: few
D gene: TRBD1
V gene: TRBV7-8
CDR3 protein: ASSLWDRRPSNQPQH

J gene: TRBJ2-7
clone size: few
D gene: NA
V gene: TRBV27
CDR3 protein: ASRRPGSAYEQY

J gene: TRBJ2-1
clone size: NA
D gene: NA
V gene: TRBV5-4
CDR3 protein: ASSLGWSSYNEQF

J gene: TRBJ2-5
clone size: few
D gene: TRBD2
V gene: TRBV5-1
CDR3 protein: ASSVALLALETQY

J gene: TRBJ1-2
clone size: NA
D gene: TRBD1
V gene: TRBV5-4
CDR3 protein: ASSPGGQGGLIGGYT

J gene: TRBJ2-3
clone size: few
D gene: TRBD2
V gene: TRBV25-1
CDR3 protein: ASSERLAGGTDTQY

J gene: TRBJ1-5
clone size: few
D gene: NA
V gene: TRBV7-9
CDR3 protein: ASSPGLEGQPQH

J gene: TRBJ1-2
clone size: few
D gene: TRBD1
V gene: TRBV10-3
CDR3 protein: AISERTGQDYGYT